The 6 T cell receptor beta chains below were found in one sample sequenced in a study of control samples from healthy donors and cancer patients. Some clones are missing from TCRdb's copy, which holds only in-frame ones; the method was immunoSEQ multiplex PCR. The table lists roughly 76,000 clones, approximately 94% of them singletons. Sequenced material: blood. All receptors derive from a middle-aged woman in good health.

The chain combines TRBV20-1 with TRBJ2-7; D is perhaps TRBD1 or TRBD2 (5 bases each). V was pared by 5 bases and J by 6 bases, with 11 bases between. The germline CDR1 and CDR2 sequences are DFQATT and SNEGSKA (reference sequence). The CDR3 loop spans 11 amino acids. DNA for the CDR3: TGCAGTGCTGGGGGAAATCTCGAGCAGTACTTC. Encoded protein: CSAGGNLEQYF.

This chain links TRBV7-9 with TRBJ2-1; TRBD2 might be the D (6 bases). Trimming took 8 bases from V and 2 from J, leaving 10 bases between them. CDR1 is SEHNR and CDR2 is FQNEAQ in the germline V gene (reference sequence). CDR3 size: 13 residues. CDR3 bases: TGTGCCAGCCTACTAGCCGCCTACAATGAGCAGTTCTTC. Its translation is CASLLAAYNEQFF. The full variable domain, its missing parts supplied by reference TRBV7-9 and TRBJ2-1, is DTGVSQNPRHKITKRGQNVTFRCDPISEHNRLYWYRQTLGQGPEFLTYFQNEAQLEKSRLLSDRFSAERPKGSFSTLEIQRTEQGDSAMYLCASLLAAYNEQFFGPGTRLTVL.

The V and J genes are TRBV5-8 and TRBJ2-7, with D possibly being TRBD2 (6 bases). The V end lost 2 bases, the J end lost 2 bases, and 11 bases lay between the germline ends. Germline V gene sequence: CDR1 SGHTS, CDR2 YDEGEE. The CDR3 consists of 14 residues. CDR3 loop: CASSFQGGTYEQYF. The CDR3 nucleotides are TGTGCCAGCAGCTTTCAGGGAGGAACCTACGAGCAGTACTTC.

The chain joins TRBV24-1 to TRBJ2-5, with TRBD1 matching 7 bases. Per germline, CDR1 KGHDR and CDR2 SFDVKD. The CDR3 extends over 15 amino acids. V gave up 4 bases and J gave up 1 base; unmatched junction bases: 5. The CDR3 DNA is TGTGCCACCAGTGACTCACAGGGGTCCCAAGAGACCCAGTACTTC. This encodes CATSDSQGSQETQYF.

As for this clone: At one of its ends the junction is not consistent with the germline gene, which may arise from a read error. V is TRBV4-1 and J is TRBJ1-3, with D possibly matching TRBD1 (6 bases). In germline, CDR1 is MGHRA, CDR2 YSYEKL. The CDR3 has 15 amino acids. The CDR3 loop is CASSQDRGTGDTIYF. DNA of the CDR3: TGCGCCAGCAGCCAGGACAGAGGAACTGGAGACACCATATATTTT.

The chain employs TRBV11-2 and TRBJ2-3; no clear D. CDR1 SGHAT and CDR2 FQNNGV come from the germline V gene. The CDR3 has 13 amino acids. Trimming shortened V by 2 bases and J by 3 bases, and 6 bases separated the two germline ends. As DNA, the CDR3 is TGTGCCAGCAGCTTATATGTTACAGATACGCAGTATTTT. It yields the protein CASSLYVTDTQYF.